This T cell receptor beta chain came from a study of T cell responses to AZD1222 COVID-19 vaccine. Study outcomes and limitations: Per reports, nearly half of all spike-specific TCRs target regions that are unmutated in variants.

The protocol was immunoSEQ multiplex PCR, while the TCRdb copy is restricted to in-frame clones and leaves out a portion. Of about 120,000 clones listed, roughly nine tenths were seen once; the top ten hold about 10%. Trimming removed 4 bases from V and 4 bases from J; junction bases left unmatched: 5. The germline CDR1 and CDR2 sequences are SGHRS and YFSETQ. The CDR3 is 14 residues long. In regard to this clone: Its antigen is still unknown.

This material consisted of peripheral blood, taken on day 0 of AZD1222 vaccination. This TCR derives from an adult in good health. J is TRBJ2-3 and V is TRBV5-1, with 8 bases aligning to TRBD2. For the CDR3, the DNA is TGCGCCAGCAGCAATAGCGGGATCCCAGATACGCAGTATTTT. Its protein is CASSNSGIPDTQYF.